The 25 T cell receptor beta chains reported below all come from one sample, sequenced in a study of T-cell memory formation after mild COVID-19. One entry per CDR3 protein, called by TCRdb with MiXCR from the 5' RACE reads. Seen here are 450,000 to 650,000 distinct CDR3 sequences, about a sixth observed once, and the top ten hold more than 10%. Material for sequencing was PBMCs or a T cell subset sorted from them (not recorded which). The receptors come from an adult woman who had mild COVID-19 (a few samples of this study predate the infection). Cell type and time point are not known.

The chain joins TRBV7-2 to TRBJ2-1, with 8 bases aligning to TRBD2. Trimming removed 4 bases from V and 7 bases from J; junction bases left unmatched: 9. The CDR3 sequence is 15 residues long. CDR1 is SGHTA and CDR2 is FQGNSA in the germline V gene. The CDR3 region is CASSYEAGVVNEQFF. The CDR3 DNA is TGTGCCAGCAGCTACGAAGCGGGAGTAGTGAATGAGCAGTTCTTC.

The chain couples TRBV11-3 to TRBJ2-1; the D is unclear. The CDR3 totals 17 residues. Germline CDR1 and CDR2: SGHNT and YENEEA. The ends were cut back, 0 bases at V and 6 bases at J, with 18 bases in the middle. The CDR3 spells CASSLDPLSAMGNEQFF. For the CDR3, the DNA is TGTGCCAGCAGCTTAGACCCATTGTCAGCAATGGGCAATGAGCAGTTCTTC.

The chain has TRBV24-1 and TRBJ2-1; 7 nucleotides line up with TRBD1. From germline, CDR1 is KGHDR and CDR2 SFDVKD. The CDR3 is 15 residues long. The ends lost 6 bases at V and 5 bases at J; junction bases unmatched: 9. DNA of the CDR3: TGTGCCACCAGTCAACCGGGACAGACGGACAATGAGCAGTTCTTC. Protein: CATSQPGQTDNEQFF.

There are a few counts of this clonotype. J is TRBJ1-1 and V is TRBV7-9; D gene ambiguous. The ends were cut back, 9 bases at V and 2 bases at J, with 16 bases in the middle. The CDR3 contains 14 residues. Germline assignment: CDR1 SEHNR and CDR2 FQNEAQ (reference sequence). CDR3 amino acids: CASQAPQFNTEAFF. In nucleotides, the CDR3 is TGTGCCAGTCAGGCTCCCCAGTTCAACACTGAAGCTTTCTTT. Using reference TRBV7-9 and TRBJ1-1 for the parts outside the CDR3, the full variable domain is DTGVSQNPRHKITKRGQNVTFRCDPISEHNRLYWYRQTLGQGPEFLTYFQNEAQLEKSRLLSDRFSAERPKGSFSTLEIQRTEQGDSAMYLCASQAPQFNTEAFFGQGTRLTVV.

This clonotype was detected ten times or more. The V and J genes are TRBV27 and TRBJ2-2, with a tentative D call TRBD2 (7 bases). The CDR3 covers 16 residues. Per the germline V gene, CDR1 is MNHEY and CDR2 is SMNVEV (reference sequence). V was shortened by 7 bases and J by 1 base, with 16 bases between the two germline ends. The CDR3, as DNA: TGTGCCAGCATAGGGGGGGCTCGCTTGAACACCGGGGAGCTGTTTTTT. Translating gives CASIGGARLNTGELFF.

The gene calls are TRBV7-9 and TRBJ2-2, with 9 bases lining up with TRBD1. This CDR3 has 14 residues. CDR1 is SEHNR and CDR2 is FQNEAQ in the germline V gene (reference sequence). V trimming: 4 bases; J trimming: 6 bases; junction bases outside the gene matches: 3. CDR3 coding DNA: TGTGCCAGCAGCTCGGACAGGGGACCCGGGGAGCTGTTTTTT. Its translation is CASSSDRGPGELFF. Full variable domain (outside the CDR3, taken from reference TRBV7-9 and TRBJ2-2): DTGVSQNPRHKITKRGQNVTFRCDPISEHNRLYWYRQTLGQGPEFLTYFQNEAQLEKSRLLSDRFSAERPKGSFSTLEIQRTEQGDSAMYLCASSSDRGPGELFFGEGSRLTVL.

This clonotype was observed once. This rearrangement joins TRBV19 to TRBJ2-7, with D hard to call. V lost 3 bases to trimming and J lost 3 bases, with 15 bases between them. This CDR3 region has 15 residues. In germline, CDR1 is LNHDA, CDR2 SQIVND (reference sequence). Here the CDR3 reads CASSMASEWNYEQYF. CDR3 DNA sequence: TGTGCCAGTAGTATGGCGTCGGAGTGGAACTACGAGCAGTACTTC.

CDR3 in amino acids: CSVITGVLSGANVLTF. CDR3 DNA sequence: TGCAGCGTTATAACAGGGGTTCTGAGTGGGGCCAACGTCCTGACTTTC. The genes are TRBV29-1 and TRBJ2-6; TRBD1 matches 7 bases. V lost 5 bases and J lost 3; bases outside the gene matches: 10. The CDR3 has 16 amino acids. Germline loops: CDR1 SQVTM, CDR2 ANQGSEA.

This clonotype was seen a handful of times. This sequence joins TRBV20-1 and TRBJ2-7; 11 nucleotides align to TRBD1. CDR1 DFQATT and CDR2 SNEGSKA come from the germline V gene (reference sequence). V lost 5 bases, J lost 9 bases, and 12 bases stayed unmatched. The CDR3 totals 14 residues. CDR3 bases: TGCAGTGCTCCAGAGGGTGGGACAGGGGGTGTGCAGTACTTC. As protein: CSAPEGGTGGVQYF.

The chain carries TRBV4-2 and TRBJ2-1, with D perhaps TRBD1 (5 bases). The germline CDR1 and CDR2 sequences are LGHNA and YNFKEQ. Trimming removed 0 bases from V and 7 bases from J, with 16 bases in between. This CDR3 has 16 residues. The CDR3 DNA follows: TGTGCCAGCAGCCAAGATGTTGGTAGCTCAGGGAATGAGCAGTTCTTC. This codes for CASSQDVGSSGNEQFF.

The chain recombines TRBV18 with TRBJ2-1; D gene ambiguous. Trimming left V 3 bases short and J 0 bases short, with 9 bases between. Germline loops: CDR1 KGHSH, CDR2 LQKENI. CDR3 length: 15 residues. In nucleotides, the CDR3 is TGTGCCAGCTCACCTCAGGTTAGCTCCTACAATGAGCAGTTCTTC. Residues: CASSPQVSSYNEQFF.

This clonotype was seen a few times. The chain joins TRBV20-1 to TRBJ2-3; D is ambiguous. From germline, CDR1 is DFQATT and CDR2 SNEGSKA (reference sequence). Trimming pared 3 bases from V and 5 bases from J, leaving 33 bases between. CDR3 length: 20 residues. The CDR3 protein is CSASPEDLTGLTLSKDTQYF. CDR3 coding DNA: TGCAGTGCTAGTCCTGAGGACCTAACGGGCCTTACCCTGTCGAAAGATACGCAGTATTTT.

The chain's CDR3 is CASSQVDGAGAFF. The DNA of the CDR3 is TGCGCCAGCAGCCAAGTAGACGGGGCTGGAGCTTTCTTT. V usage is TRBV5-1 and J usage is TRBJ1-1; a possible D gene is TRBD1 (5 bases). Germline V gives CDR1 SGHRS, CDR2 YFSETQ. Trimming took 4 bases from V and 10 from J, leaving 17 bases between them. The CDR3 totals 13 residues.

J is TRBJ1-1 and V is TRBV7-9; D is uncertain. This CDR3 is built from 13 residues. Trimming shortened V by 3 bases and J by 4 bases, and 9 bases separated the two germline ends. Per the germline V gene, CDR1 is SEHNR and CDR2 is FQNEAQ (reference sequence). The CDR3 spells CASSFPSSTEAFF. The CDR3 region has the DNA TGTGCCAGCAGCTTCCCGAGTAGCACTGAAGCTTTCTTT. The full variable domain, rest sourced from reference TRBV7-9 and TRBJ1-1, is DTGVSQNPRHKITKRGQNVTFRCDPISEHNRLYWYRQTLGQGPEFLTYFQNEAQLEKSRLLSDRFSAERPKGSFSTLEIQRTEQGDSAMYLCASSFPSSTEAFFGQGTRLTVV.

The chain uses TRBV4-3 and TRBJ1-1, with TRBD1 as a possible D gene (6 bases). V was clipped by 0 bases and J by 7 bases, with 15 bases between them. The CDR3 runs 15 residues. The germline CDR1 and CDR2 sequences are LGHNA and YSLEER. The CDR3 DNA follows: TGCGCCAGCAGCCAAGAAGACAGGACGCGCGGTGAAGCTTTCTTT. This codes for CASSQEDRTRGEAFF.

This clonotype has a handful of counts. V and J are TRBV21-1 and TRBJ2-3; the listed D gene, TRBD2, was not tested against the DNA. TRBV21-1 is a pseudogene. This CDR3 is built from 17 residues. The CDR3 region is CASIGTSGGARTDTQYF. The CDR3, as DNA: TGTGCCAGCATCGGGACTAGCGGGGGAGCTCGCACAGATACGCAGTATTTT.

This clonotype was counted between two and nine times. CDR3 region: CASCGSRGGAGDTQYF. CDR3 DNA: TGTGCCAGCTGCGGCTCCCGGGGGGGCGCGGGAGATACGCAGTATTTT. The V and J genes are TRBV5-5 and TRBJ2-3; 8 bases match TRBD2. CDR3 length equals 16 residues. Germline trimming cut 7 bases from V and 5 bases from J; bases unmatched to any gene: 15. Germline V gene sequence: CDR1 SGHKS, CDR2 YYEKEE (reference sequence).

This clonotype occurred a few times. This chain uses TRBV10-3 with TRBJ2-5; a possible D gene is TRBD1 (5 bases). Trimming cost V 7 bases and J 2 bases, with 11 bases left between them. There are 13 residues in the CDR3. Per the germline V gene, CDR1 is ENHRY and CDR2 is SYGVKD. The CDR3 region is CAINSGQQETQYF. The CDR3 DNA reads as TGTGCCATCAATTCCGGACAACAAGAGACCCAGTACTTC.

This clonotype has just a few counts. The chain recombines TRBV20-1 with TRBJ2-1; perhaps TRBD2 as D (6 bases). Germline assignment: CDR1 DFQATT and CDR2 SNEGSKA (reference sequence). Trimming took off 5 bases at V and 4 bases at J, with 18 bases between the two ends. The CDR3 extends over 15 amino acids. The CDR3 region has the DNA TGCAGTGCTCATGCCCCGGGAGTCGGATACAATGAGCAGTTCTTC. Translation: CSAHAPGVGYNEQFF.

In this sample, this clonotype turned up a few times. V usage is TRBV5-5 and J usage is TRBJ2-1; tentative D call: TRBD2 (6 bases). Germline CDR1 reads SGHKS; CDR2 reads YYEKEE (reference sequence). This CDR3 region has 16 residues. V was pared by 4 bases and J by 6 bases, with 20 bases between. The CDR3 DNA follows: TGTGCCAGCAGCCCCGCGGGGCGCGCCGGCGGCAATGAGCAGTTCTTC. It specifies CASSPAGRAGGNEQFF.

The chain recombines TRBV7-9 with TRBJ1-3, with D possibly TRBD1 on 6 matching bases. In germline, CDR1 is SEHNR, CDR2 FQNEAQ (reference sequence). The germline V and J ends were trimmed by 6 bases and 1 base, with 16 bases remaining between them. The CDR3 loop spans 16 amino acids. The CDR3 DNA is TGTGCCAGCAGTTCGAACAGGGATGTGTCTGGAAACACCATATATTTT. As protein: CASSSNRDVSGNTIYF.

This clonotype was recorded a few times. The chain couples TRBV11-2 to TRBJ2-3; D not resolved. From germline, CDR1 is SGHAT and CDR2 FQNNGV. The CDR3 has 16 residues. Trimming pared 6 bases from V and 0 bases from J, leaving 16 bases between. The CDR3 protein is CASRPFSLTSTDTQYF. The CDR3 DNA follows: TGTGCCAGCAGGCCCTTTTCACTGACTAGCACAGATACGCAGTATTTT.

This chain uses TRBV7-6 with TRBJ2-2; D ambiguous. V lost 2 bases to trimming and J lost 0 bases, with 10 bases between them. Looked up from germline, CDR1 is SGHVS and CDR2 is FNYEAQ. The CDR3 length is 16 residues. CDR3 in amino acids: CASSLFDLANTGELFF. The CDR3 DNA reads TGTGCCAGCAGCTTATTCGACTTGGCGAACACCGGGGAGCTGTTTTTT.

This clonotype has just a few counts. The chain's CDR3 is CASSVAGTNTGELFF. The CDR3 DNA sequence: TGTGCCAGCAGCGTTGCGGGGACGAACACCGGGGAGCTGTTTTTT. The V gene is TRBV3-1, the J gene TRBJ2-2, with a possible D match to TRBD2 (6 bases). The CDR3 consists of 15 residues. Trimming took 5 bases from V and 0 from J, leaving 10 bases between them. Germline CDR1 reads LGHDT; CDR2 reads YNNKEL (reference sequence).

This clonotype was counted only a few times. This rearrangement joins TRBV6-4 to TRBJ2-1; maybe TRBD2 (5 bases). The CDR3 totals 19 residues. CDR1 and CDR2 from the germline V gene are MRHNA and SNTAGT. V was clipped by 0 bases and J by 1 base, with 19 bases between them. The CDR3 reads CASSDSSRVGGRSYNEQFF. CDR3 in DNA: TGTGCCAGCAGTGACTCGAGTCGCGTTGGCGGGCGATCCTACAATGAGCAGTTCTTC.